This TCR beta chain is drawn from a study of human T cells and chemical hapten exposure (dated by TCRdb to the early 2020s). Regarding the research as a whole: Libraries were combined into a pool for sequencing, and differences in TCR yield between samples came mainly from small differences in library volumes within the pool. In alopecia patients, the study followed how the peripheral blood TCR repertoire changed in vivo over primary and secondary sensitization to diphenylcyclopropenone (DPC), a hapten. For every blood RNA sample, sequencing covered both the TCR alpha and TCR beta chains.

The library was obtained by RACE. The listed sequencing device is NextSeq 500. During library preparation, unique molecular identifiers were attached to individual cDNA molecules so that TCRs could be counted in a quantitative, reproducible way. Concerning the study's data processing: A median of around 100,000 TCRs per sample was observed, with a range of 23,224 to 690,600. The Decombinator software suite was used to annotate V, J and CDR3 in the TCR reads. Every sample was subsampled to the same number of TCRs (28,000) for the PS versus PT1 abundance plots. TCRs were defined as expanded if absent before sensitization and observed at least eight times at the 2-week time point. The raw public reads went through TCRdb reprocessing: fastp at Q25, MiXCR clone calling, in-frame beta chains kept. Every distinct CDR3 protein forms one entry, paired with its most common genes and DNA. TCRdb, rather than the study authors, made the V and J calls. This sample holds about 80,000 distinct CDR3 sequences; around 9.3% were observed only once. The ten largest clonotypes hold around 1.7% of the sample.

Results the study describes overall, beyond this receptor: After repeated subsampling, changes were observed in the strength of the expansion versus patch-test correlation and in the threshold at which the correlation became significant. DPC sensitization did not change how many TCRs were above 1 in 1000 frequency, and no evidence was found of alterations in global repertoire structure.

V lost 6 bases and J lost 2 bases, and the count of bases not matched to a germline gene is 2. CDR1 and CDR2, looked up from the germline V gene, are MNHNS and SASEGT. The CDR3 spans 15 residues, from the cysteine through the phenylalanine. Only the CDR3 part of the read is kept: 45 bases, read in frame from the first base. By how much of the sample it makes up, this clonotype is medium-sized (0.01 to 0.1%). The specificity of this receptor is unknown. No base quality values were provided; no much bigger clone lies one nucleotide off. This sample's time point label indicates: healthy volunteer bleed at 6 weeks. Total RNA was isolated from unfractionated whole blood collected in Tempus Blood RNA tubes. Four or five healthy volunteers acted as controls for TCR sequencing and had blood drawn at day 0, 2 weeks and 6 weeks.

This sequence uses TRBV6-1 and TRBJ2-3; TRBD2 fits 13 bases in the junction. This TCR was recovered from a female donor in good health. Some clones in this sample may be carry-over from other donors' samples. Sequenced input: whole blood. The CDR3 in this case is CASSGTSGDTDTQYF. The nucleotides read TGTGCCAGCAGCGGGACTAGCGGGGACACAGATACGCAGTATTTT.